The following is a T cell receptor (beta chain) sequence with its context. Its specificity is unknown. CDR1 and CDR2 from the germline V gene are MNHEY and SVGAGI. The V and J ends lost 7 bases and 1 base respectively, with 7 bases between them. The CDR3 has 12 residues. These data originate in a study of cytomegalovirus exposure and HLA in healthy donors. The wider study: The 120 or so validation repertoires, a later analysis reported, used the same platform as the 600 to 700 first-cohort repertoires. Whole-study findings and limits: Cytomegalovirus status was reportedly diagnosed by the classifier with high specificity and sensitivity.

Only in-frame clones appear in the TCRdb table, and some are missing; sequencing was by immunoSEQ multiplex PCR. The table lists around 250,000 clones, about 92% of them singletons. The gene calls are TRBV6-5 and TRBJ1-1; no clear D. The sample comprised PBMCs. This receptor was obtained from a woman in her twenties or thirties in good health and CMV-seronegative. This chain's CDR3 is CASNAANTEAFF. Here the CDR3 DNA reads TGTGCCAGCAACGCAGCGAACACTGAAGCTTTCTTT.